This is a list of T cell receptor beta chains from one sample in a study of cytomegalovirus exposure and HLA in healthy donors. Measured with immunoSEQ multiplex PCR; TCRdb has only the in-frame clones, and not every one. The sample has fewer than 250,000 clones, 65% to 85% seen once. Sequencing was performed on PBMCs. The source is a middle-aged man in good health and CMV-seropositive. Each CDR3 is given with its conserved first and last residue. D genes are given only for firm matches. Clone size is given for some rows only: seen once, a few or many times, or a class if the clone is expanded.

>TRBV4-3|once|-|TRBJ1-5
TGCGCCAGCAGCCAAGGCACTGAAACGCCCCAGCATTTT
CASSQGTETPQHF
>TRBV19|-|-|TRBJ1-1
TGTGCCAGCCTTTCTTGGGGAGGAGAAAACACTGAAGCTTTCTTT
CASLSWGGENTEAFF
>TRBV7-2|-|TRBD2|TRBJ2-5
TGTGCCAGCAGCCGTGACAGCGGGAGCCGGGAGACCCAGTACTTC
CASSRDSGSRETQYF
>TRBV27|few|-|TRBJ2-7
TGTGCCAGCAGTTTATCAGGCGGGATGAGCTCCTACGAGCAGTACTTC
CASSLSGGMSSYEQYF
>TRBV19|-|-|TRBJ2-7
TGTGCCAGTAGTATAGATCATAGGACTGTCTACGAGCAGTACTTC
CASSIDHRTVYEQYF
>TRBV7-2|-|-|TRBJ1-5
TGTGCCAGCAGCTTATGGCAGGGGAACAATCAGCCCCAGCATTTT
CASSLWQGNNQPQHF
>TRBV5-1|few|-|TRBJ2-2
TGCGCCAGCAGCTTTACACCGAACACCGGGGAGCTGTTTTTT
CASSFTPNTGELFF
>TRBV9|-|-|TRBJ2-3
TGTGCCAGCAGCGTAGTAGGGGTTCGGGTCACAGATACGCAGTATTTT
CASSVVGVRVTDTQYF
>TRBV19|-|TRBD2|TRBJ2-3
TGTGCCAGTAAACTAGCGGGGACAGATACGCAGTATTTT
CASKLAGTDTQYF
>TRBV28|-|-|TRBJ1-5
TGTGCCAGCAGCCAGGATTCTCAGCCCCAGCATTTT
CASSQDSQPQHF
>TRBV12-5|-|-|TRBJ1-1
TGTGCTAGTGGTTTGGGACCAACAGCTGCTGAAGCTTTCTTT
CASGLGPTAAEAFF
>TRBV6-5|few|-|TRBJ1-2
TGTGCCAGCAGTTACTCGAGGGAGTTGGGCTACACCTTC
CASSYSRELGYTF
>TRBV9|-|-|TRBJ2-2
TGTGCCAGCCACAGGCTGAACACCGGGGAGCTGTTTTTT
CASHRLNTGELFF
>TRBV7-9|-|TRBD2|TRBJ2-4
TGTGCCAGCAGCCCAGCGGGGACCTTAGCCAAAAACATTCAGTACTTC
CASSPAGTLAKNIQYF
>TRBV25-1|-|TRBD2|TRBJ2-2
TGTGCCAGCAGTGGATTAGCGGGTGCGAACACCGGGGAGCTGTTTTTT
CASSGLAGANTGELFF
>TRBV5-1|-|-|TRBJ2-5
TGCGCCAGCAGCTCGACAGACAGCCAAGAGACCCAGTACTTC
CASSSTDSQETQYF
>TRBV7-3|few|-|TRBJ1-5
TGTGCCAGCAGCTCACAGGGAGGGGACCAGCCCCAGCATTTT
CASSSQGGDQPQHF
>TRBV29-1|once|TRBD1|TRBJ2-7
TGCAGCGCACACAGGGGTTACGAGCAGTACTTC
CSAHRGYEQYF
>TRBV13|-|TRBD1|TRBJ2-1
TGTGCCAGCAGCCCCCGGACAGGGGGCCGTGAGCAGTTCTTC
CASSPRTGGREQFF
>TRBV6-1|-|TRBD1|TRBJ2-5
TGTGCCAGCAGCAAGGGGCCGAACAGGGGCGAGACCCAGTACTTC
CASSKGPNRGETQYF
>TRBV21-1|-|-|TRBJ2-2
TGTGCCAGCAGCAAGACTAGCGGGAGGGCCGCCGGGGAGCTGTTTTTT
CASSKTSGRAAGELFF
>TRBV2|-|-|TRBJ2-1
TGTGCCAGCCGCCCCGAGAGGACTTGGGCGGACTCCTACAATGAGCAGTTCTTC
CASRPERTWADSYNEQFF
>TRBV7-2|-|TRBD2|TRBJ2-1
TGTGCCAGCAGCACTAGCGGTGCGGGCTACAATGAGCAGTTCTTC
CASSTSGAGYNEQFF
>TRBV28|-|TRBD1|TRBJ1-2
TGTGCCAGCACCATCGACAGGGGCGTCTTTCTCTATGGCTACACCTTC
CASTIDRGVFLYGYTF
>TRBV15|-|-|TRBJ2-7
TGTGCCACCAGCAGAGATTACCAACTGCAGTACTTC
CATSRDYQLQYF
>TRBV6-4|-|TRBD2|TRBJ2-1
TGTGCCAGCAGCCGGACTAGCGGGAGGGCGGAAGAGCAGTTCTTC
CASSRTSGRAEEQFF
>TRBV30|-|-|TRBJ2-5
TGTGCCTGGAGTGAGGGGGAAGAGACCCAGTACTTC
CAWSEGEETQYF
>TRBV5-1|-|-|TRBJ2-7
TGCGCCAGCAGCTCGGCTGGGGGCCCCGAGCAGTACTTC
CASSSAGGPEQYF
>TRBV5-1|-|-|TRBJ2-1
TGCGCCAGCAGCTTGGCCGTTATCAATGAGCAGTTCTTC
CASSLAVINEQFF
>TRBV4-1|few|TRBD1|TRBJ2-1
TGCGCCAGCAACTTTCAAGAGGGGGCGGATGAGCAGTTCTTC
CASNFQEGADEQFF
>TRBV4-2|-|-|TRBJ2-1
TGTGCCAGCAGCCAAACTCAACCCAATGAGCAGTTCTTC
CASSQTQPNEQFF
>TRBV27|once|TRBD2|TRBJ2-1
TGTGCCAGCAGTCCCCTAGCGGGAGGAATTCCACAGTTCTTC
CASSPLAGGIPQFF
>TRBV11-2|-|-|TRBJ2-3
TGTGCCAGCAGCTTAGATCTAGATAGCGCAACAGATACGCAGTATTTT
CASSLDLDSATDTQYF
>TRBV7-9|few|-|TRBJ1-2
TGTGCCAGCAGCTCTCAGGGGACCTACTATGGCTACACCTTC
CASSSQGTYYGYTF
>TRBV11-3|once|TRBD2|TRBJ2-2
TGTGCCAGCAGCTTAGTAGCGGGAAACACCGGGGAGCTGTTTTTT
CASSLVAGNTGELFF
>TRBV4-3|-|-|TRBJ2-3
TGCGCCAGCAGCCAAGAAAGGGGGACAGATACGCAGTATTTT
CASSQERGTDTQYF
>TRBV9|-|TRBD1|TRBJ2-7
TGTGCCAGCAGCGTGGGGAAGGGGGCCTCCGAGCAGTACTTC
CASSVGKGASEQYF
>TRBV27|-|TRBD1|TRBJ1-1
TGTGCCCGCGAGAGGGACAGGGGCCCTCGGGCTTTCTTT
CARERDRGPRAFF
>TRBV4-1|-|-|TRBJ1-3
TGCGCCAGCAGCCATGGGGGGGTCTCTGGAAACACCATATATTTT
CASSHGGVSGNTIYF
>TRBV2|-|TRBD2|TRBJ2-4
TGTGCCAGCAAAGGACTAGCCTACATTCAGTACTTC
CASKGLAYIQYF
>TRBV2|-|TRBD2|TRBJ2-1
TGTGCCAGCAGTCCCAGGACTAGCGGAGTCAATGAGCAGTTCTTC
CASSPRTSGVNEQFF
>TRBV2|-|TRBD1|TRBJ2-1
TGTGCCAGCAGTATAATGACAGGGGGCAATGAGCAGTTCTTC
CASSIMTGGNEQFF
>TRBV28|once|TRBD1|TRBJ2-1
TGTGCCAGCAGTTTTAGGGGGCTAGGGCAATTCTTC
CASSFRGLGQFF
>TRBV27|-|TRBD1|TRBJ1-2
TGTGCCAGTTACGACAGGGATCGGTATGGCTACACCTTC
CASYDRDRYGYTF
>TRBV5-8|-|-|TRBJ2-7
TGTGCCAGCAGCTTTACCCGGTACGAGCAGTACTTC
CASSFTRYEQYF
>TRBV5-1|-|-|TRBJ2-2
TGCGCCAGCAGCGCCGGACTAAACCTGGCGAACACCGGGGAGCTGTTTTTT
CASSAGLNLANTGELFF
>TRBV29-1|-|-|TRBJ1-1
TGCAGCGTTGCAACTACCGGGACAAGTAACACTGAAGCTTTCTTT
CSVATTGTSNTEAFF
>TRBV2|-|-|TRBJ2-1
TGTGCCAGCAGCAGGGGTATCAATGAGCAGTTCTTC
CASSRGINEQFF